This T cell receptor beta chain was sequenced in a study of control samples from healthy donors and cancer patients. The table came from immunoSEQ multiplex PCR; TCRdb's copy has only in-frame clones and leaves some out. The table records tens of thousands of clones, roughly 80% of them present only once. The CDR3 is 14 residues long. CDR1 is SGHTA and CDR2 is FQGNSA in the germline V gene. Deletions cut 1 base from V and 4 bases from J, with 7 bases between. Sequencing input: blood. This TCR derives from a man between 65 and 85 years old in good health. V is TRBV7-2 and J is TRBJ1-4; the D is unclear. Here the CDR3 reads CASSLDTRNEKLFF. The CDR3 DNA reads TGTGCCAGCAGCTTAGACACCCGTAATGAAAAACTGTTTTTT.